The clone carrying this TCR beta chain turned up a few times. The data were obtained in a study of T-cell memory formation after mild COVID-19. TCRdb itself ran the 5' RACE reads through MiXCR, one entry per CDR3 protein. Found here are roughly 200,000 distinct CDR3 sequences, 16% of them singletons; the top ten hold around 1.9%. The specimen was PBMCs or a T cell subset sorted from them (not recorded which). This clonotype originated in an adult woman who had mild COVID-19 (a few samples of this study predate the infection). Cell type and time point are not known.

CDR3 loop: CASSPSFGPTGDTQYF. The CDR3 nucleotides are TGTGCCAGCTCACCCTCGTTCGGCCCCACCGGGGATACGCAGTATTTT. This chain joins TRBV18 and TRBJ2-3; D unclear. CDR1 KGHSH and CDR2 LQKENI come from the germline V gene. The CDR3 has 16 residues. Trimming removed 3 bases at V and 6 bases at J, with 19 bases between.